A single sample is the source of the 22 T cell receptor beta chains below, sequenced in a study of cytomegalovirus exposure and HLA in healthy donors. This PCR relied on a set of 60 Vbeta primers and 13 Jbeta primers. Profiled with immunoSEQ multiplex PCR; TCRdb holds only in-frame clones, not every one. The data show fewer than 150,000 clones, about 80% seen once. Sequences were obtained from PBMCs. The source is a female donor in good health and CMV-seropositive.

The V call is TRBV5-8, the J call TRBJ1-6; D unresolved. Germline assignment: CDR1 SGHTS and CDR2 YDEGEE. The CDR3 contains 13 residues. Trimming left V 0 bases short and J 6 bases short, with 4 bases between. The DNA for the CDR3 is TGTGCCAGCAGCTTGGAGAGTAATTCACCCCTCCACTTT. Its translation is CASSLESNSPLHF.

The V call is TRBV27, the J call TRBJ2-2, with a tentative D call TRBD1 (6 bases). CDR1 is MNHEY, CDR2 SMNVEV, per germline (reference sequence). The CDR3 length is 12 residues. Trimming pared 4 bases from V and 6 bases from J, leaving 6 bases between. Here the CDR3 reads CASSWTAGELFF. In DNA, the CDR3 is TGTGCCAGCAGTTGGACAGCCGGGGAGCTGTTTTTT.

The gene calls are TRBV28 and TRBJ2-5; TRBD1 aligns across 7 bases. The trim removed 7 bases at V and 3 bases at J, leaving 14 bases unmatched. CDR1 is MDHEN and CDR2 is SYDVKM in the germline V gene. The CDR3 is made up of 16 amino acids. The CDR3 DNA reads TGTGCCAGCACACCCCGAGAGGGACAGCGGAAAGAGACCCAGTACTTC. This sequence encodes CASTPREGQRKETQYF.

This chain uses TRBV4-2 with TRBJ2-1; 8 bases line up with TRBD2. Trimming cost V 0 bases and J 5 bases; bases outside gene matches: 12. Germline CDR1 LGHNA, CDR2 YNFKEQ. The CDR3 extends over 18 amino acids. The CDR3 DNA sequence: TGTGCCAGCAGCCAAGACCCCGGCCCCTCGGGGGGGCACAATGAGCAGTTCTTC. Protein sequence: CASSQDPGPSGGHNEQFF.

This chain uses TRBV29-1 with TRBJ2-5; the match to TRBD1 covers 7 bases. This CDR3 is built from 14 residues. The J segment lost 2 bases and the V segment lost 4 bases, leaving 7 bases of the junction unmatched. Germline CDR1 is SQVTM and CDR2 is ANQGSEA. The CDR3 nucleotides read TGCAGCGTTGCTCGGGACAGAGTTCAAGAGACCCAGTACTTC. Protein: CSVARDRVQETQYF.

The J gene is TRBJ1-1, the V gene TRBV5-6; the D gene is possibly TRBD1 (5 bases). Trimming stripped 4 bases from V and 10 bases from J, with 11 bases between. This CDR3 has 11 residues. Per the germline V gene, CDR1 is SGHDT and CDR2 is YYEEEE. CDR3 loop: CASSAWGGAFF. DNA for the CDR3: TGTGCCAGCAGCGCGTGGGGGGGAGCTTTCTTT.

This clone was counted only a few times. The rearrangement joins TRBV6-5 to TRBJ1-2, with 7 bases identical to TRBD1. V lost 6 bases and J lost 9; bases outside the gene matches: 4. Germline lookup yields CDR1 MNHEY and CDR2 SVGAGI. CDR3 length equals 11 residues. As DNA, the CDR3 is TGTGCCAGCAGAGACAGGGATCGCTACACCTTC. Its translation is CASRDRDRYTF.

The chain joins TRBV27 to TRBJ1-2; the match to TRBD1 covers 7 bases. CDR1 MNHEY and CDR2 SMNVEV come from the germline V gene (reference sequence). Trimming cost V 3 bases and J 8 bases; bases outside gene matches: 6. The CDR3 covers 13 residues. CDR3 nucleotides: TGTGCCAGCAGTTTCACAGGGGTTTACGGCTACACCTTC. It codes for CASSFTGVYGYTF.

This clone was picked up a small number of times. The chain employs TRBV5-6 and TRBJ1-5, with 7 bases matching TRBD1. The CDR3 is made up of 14 amino acids. V lost 1 base and J lost 7; bases outside the gene matches: 5. Germline CDR1 and CDR2: SGHDT and YYEEEE. The DNA of the CDR3 is TGTGCCAGCAGCTTGAAGGGGGCAGGCCAGCCCCAGCATTTT. Translation: CASSLKGAGQPQHF.

V is TRBV30 and J is TRBJ1-1; TRBD1 aligns across 10 bases. The germline CDR1 and CDR2 sequences are GTSNPN and SVGIG (reference sequence). This CDR3 has 15 amino acids. The CDR3 sequence is CAGGGTGVLNTEAFF. CDR3 nucleotides: TGTGCTGGAGGGGGGACAGGGGTACTTAACACTGAAGCTTTCTTT.

The chain couples TRBV30 to TRBJ1-1; D call uncertain. The CDR3 loop spans 12 amino acids. V lost 1 base to trimming and J lost 3 bases, with 6 bases between them. CDR1 and CDR2 (germline): GTSNPN, SVGIG (reference sequence). The CDR3 sequence is CAWSGHYTEAFF. In DNA, the CDR3 is TGTGCCTGGAGTGGACATTACACTGAAGCTTTCTTT. Based on the CDR3 plus reference TRBV30 and TRBJ1-1, the full variable domain is SQTIHQWPATLVQPVGSPLSLECTVEGTSNPNLYWYRQAAGRGLQLLFYSVGIGQISSEVPQNLSASRPQDRQFILSSKKLLLSDSGFYLCAWSGHYTEAFFGQGTRLTVV.

The chain links TRBV30 to TRBJ1-6, with 8 positions matching TRBD1. Trimming removed 0 bases from V and 8 bases from J; junction bases left unmatched: 0. CDR3 length: 13 residues. CDR1 is GTSNPN, CDR2 SVGIG, per germline (reference sequence). The DNA for the CDR3 is TGTGCCTGGAGTGTACAGGGGGATTCACCCCTCCACTTT. Its translation is CAWSVQGDSPLHF.

This clone was observed a single time. The chain links TRBV13 to TRBJ2-5; TRBD2 matches at 11 bases. CDR1 and CDR2 (germline): PRHDT, FYEKMQ (reference sequence). This CDR3 has 15 residues. The junction had 7 bases not matched to a gene; V was cut back by 5 bases and J by 5 bases. Here the CDR3 DNA reads TGTGCCAGCAGCCCGACTAGCGGGAACTGGGAGACCCAGTACTTC. Its protein is CASSPTSGNWETQYF. The full variable domain, in which reference TRBV13 and TRBJ2-5 provide the parts outside the CDR3, is AAGVIQSPRHLIKEKRETATLKCYPIPRHDTVYWYQQGPGQDPQFLISFYEKMQSDKGSIPDRFSAQQFSDYHSELNMSSLELGDSALYFCASSPTSGNWETQYFGPGTRLLVL.

The rearrangement uses TRBV4-2 and TRBJ1-4; TRBD1 agrees at 9 bases. Germline loops: CDR1 LGHNA, CDR2 YNFKEQ. The ends lost 6 bases at V and 8 bases at J; junction bases unmatched: 13. The length of the CDR3 is 16 residues. The CDR3 loop reads CASSRQGDRVQEKLFF. The CDR3 DNA is TGTGCCAGCAGTCGTCAGGGGGACAGGGTGCAGGAAAAACTGTTTTTT.

This clone was detected only once. The V gene is TRBV2, the J gene TRBJ1-5, with TRBD1 identical over 9 bases. With 9 bases clipped from V and 3 bases from J, the junction kept 6 bases outside the gene matches. The CDR3 totals 14 residues. CDR1 is SNHLY, CDR2 FYNNEI, per germline. The CDR3 reads CASRDRVPNQPQHF. Written as DNA, the CDR3 is TGTGCCAGTAGGGACAGGGTACCCAATCAGCCCCAGCATTTT.

The V gene is TRBV15, the J gene TRBJ2-5; 9 positions agree with TRBD2. There are 15 residues in the CDR3. Germline CDR1 LNHNV, CDR2 YYDKDF (reference sequence). V shed 3 bases, J shed 1 base, and the junction held 3 bases outside the gene matches. CDR3 coding DNA: TGTGCCACCAGCAGTGAGCGGGGGGCCCAAGAGACCCAGTACTTC. It encodes CATSSERGAQETQYF.

The chain links TRBV30 to TRBJ1-5, with 9 bases matching TRBD1. Germline assignment: CDR1 GTSNPN and CDR2 SVGIG (reference sequence). V lost 0 bases, J lost 6 bases, and 6 bases stayed unmatched. The CDR3 sequence is 15 residues long. CDR3 residues: CAWSVGQGDFQPQHF. For the CDR3, the DNA is TGTGCCTGGAGTGTGGGACAGGGTGATTTTCAGCCCCAGCATTTT.

This rearrangement joins TRBV6-5 to TRBJ1-3; unclear D gene. This CDR3 contains 14 residues. Germline values: CDR1 MNHEY, CDR2 SVGAGI. Trimming removed 7 bases at V and 2 bases at J, with 12 bases between. The CDR3 DNA reads TGTGCCAGCAATACGGGCGGGACTGGAAACACCATATATTTT. It translates to CASNTGGTGNTIYF.

This clone was observed a single time. The rearrangement joins TRBV23-1 to TRBJ2-7, with 8 bases lining up with TRBD1. TRBV23-1 is an ORF; its function is uncertain. CDR3 length: 14 amino acids. The ends lost 8 bases at V and 7 bases at J; junction bases unmatched: 13. CDR3 residues: CASRTRDTGGEQYF. The CDR3 nucleotides are TGCGCCAGCCGAACCCGGGACACAGGGGGAGAGCAGTACTTC.

The rearrangement links TRBV10-2 to TRBJ2-4; 7 bases map to TRBD1. Germline V CDR1 and CDR2: WSHSY, SAAADI. CDR3 length: 16 amino acids. The V gene end was trimmed by 2 bases and the J gene end by 5 bases; junction bases not matched to a gene: 9. The CDR3 protein is CASSEIPTGYQNIQYF. In nucleotides, the CDR3 is TGCGCCAGCAGTGAGATCCCGACAGGGTATCAAAACATTCAGTACTTC.

This chain links TRBV6-4 with TRBJ2-7, with D hard to call. V lost 1 base and J lost 3, with 7 bases in between. The CDR3 sequence is 13 residues long. Germline V lookup: CDR1 MRHNA, CDR2 SNTAGT. The CDR3 DNA is TGTGCCAGCAGTGACTTGAGTGACTACGAGCAGTACTTC. Translation: CASSDLSDYEQYF.

The V gene is TRBV7-7, the J gene TRBJ2-1; maybe TRBD1 (6 bases). The CDR3 covers 15 residues. Germline CDR1 reads SSHAT; CDR2 reads FNYEAQ (reference sequence). V was pared by 5 bases and J by 0 bases, with 11 bases between. CDR3 amino acids: CASSETGGSYNEQFF. The CDR3 DNA reads as TGTGCCAGCAGCGAGACAGGAGGCTCCTACAATGAGCAGTTCTTC.